A selection of T cell receptor beta chains follows, all from one sample in a study of blood T cell repertoires in COVID-19. The assay was immunoSEQ multiplex PCR, and TCRdb's table has in-frame clones only and misses some. This repertoire shows about 280,000 clones, approximately 81% found once; its top ten account for about 2.5%. Sequencing used PBMCs or T cells enriched from blood (not recorded which). All receptors derive from a woman in her forties or fifties who had recovered from COVID-19. Each CDR3 is given with its conserved first and last residue. Fields, in order: V gene, CDR3 protein.

v_gene: TRBV6-6
CDR3aa: CASSSRQGRLNTEAFF

v_gene: TRBV7-6
CDR3aa: CASSRDRVDEQYF

v_gene: TRBV6-5
CDR3aa: CASSRGTASYNEQFF

v_gene: TRBV7-9
CDR3aa: CASSSRRTGSSEQYF

v_gene: TRBV24-1
CDR3aa: CATSDPGQGAWDTQYF

v_gene: TRBV7-3
CDR3aa: CASSSGTARGKLFF

v_gene: TRBV7-2
CDR3aa: CASSEAGTSDEQYF

v_gene: TRBV9
CDR3aa: CASSVGTVNSPLHF

v_gene: TRBV18
CDR3aa: CASSPRSQENSPLHF

v_gene: TRBV5-1
CDR3aa: CASSIRTSGEETQYF

v_gene: TRBV5-1
CDR3aa: CASSFEEGSSYEQYF

v_gene: TRBV30
CDR3aa: CAWEHGNQETQYF

v_gene: TRBV3-1/TRBV3-2
CDR3aa: CASSQGWSVVETQYF

v_gene: TRBV7-9
CDR3aa: CASSLNQGYGYTF

v_gene: TRBV20-1
CDR3aa: CSASNTASGYGYTF

v_gene: TRBV5-1
CDR3aa: CASSLDLALNNEQFF

v_gene: TRBV7-2
CDR3aa: CASSSDRYNEQFF

v_gene: TRBV3-1/TRBV3-2
CDR3aa: CASSQDIRGALETQYF

v_gene: TRBV15
CDR3aa: CATSSGRGFYGYTF

v_gene: TRBV2
CDR3aa: CASSEARGGRETQYF

v_gene: TRBV7-2
CDR3aa: CASSLDSNNEQFF

v_gene: TRBV3-1/TRBV3-2
CDR3aa: CASSQGLGGRYEQYF

v_gene: TRBV6-2/TRBV6-3
CDR3aa: CASSYDPRRETQYF

v_gene: TRBV19
CDR3aa: CASSILGGQVNYGYTF

v_gene: TRBV5-5
CDR3aa: CASSLGALLPGEQYF

v_gene: TRBV2
CDR3aa: CASSEGAGPNYGYTF

v_gene: TRBV3-1/TRBV3-2
CDR3aa: CASSQGHSGRTIYF

v_gene: TRBV11-2
CDR3aa: CASSLVMWGGYEQYF

v_gene: TRBV23-1
CDR3aa: CASSHPGLNSPLHF

v_gene: TRBV7-9
CDR3aa: CASSFGFSYEQYF

v_gene: TRBV3-1/TRBV3-2
CDR3aa: CASSPTGYEQYF

v_gene: TRBV28
CDR3aa: CASSLPQAGGYTF

v_gene: TRBV6-5
CDR3aa: CASRAWDREFYEQYF

v_gene: TRBV2
CDR3aa: CASSRYRGDNEQFF

v_gene: TRBV7-7
CDR3aa: CASSLLTTRTDRETNEKLFF

v_gene: TRBV15
CDR3aa: CATSRDSSNQPQHF

v_gene: TRBV6-5
CDR3aa: CASTPVGRGDTQYF

v_gene: TRBV15
CDR3aa: CATSSQQTGSYEQYF

v_gene: TRBV5-1
CDR3aa: CASSPSGDHYNEQFF

v_gene: TRBV11-2
CDR3aa: CASSPDTDYGYTF

v_gene: TRBV4-3
CDR3aa: CASSQGISWREPPSYEQYF